This T cell receptor beta chain originates from a study of shared clonotypes between healthy human individuals. V was pared by 5 bases and J by 1 base, with 11 bases between. This CDR3 region has 15 residues. Germline CDR1 is MDHEN and CDR2 is SYDVKM. Donation came from healthy HIV-negative adults that had no recent acute infections or vaccinations. There were only Caucasian adults among the donors, and all lived in Nashville, Tennessee. To note about this clone: Its antigen remains unidentified.

Here immunoSEQ multiplex PCR was the method, and the copy in TCRdb shows in-frame clones only, minus some. The data show 2 million to 2.5 million clones, with approximately 93% seen just once and approximately 0.4% held by the top ten. Study results and limitations: The represented genetic and exposure-history diversity was limited by the small number of donors.

This rearrangement joins TRBV28 to TRBJ2-2, with D unresolved. The origin of this receptor is a man aged 18 to 29 in good health. Some clones in this sample may be carry-over from other donors' samples. Sequencing was performed on naive CD4+ T cells from PBMCs. Subset noted: CD45RA+ positively selected. The CDR3 DNA reads as TGTGCCAGCAGTCCCCCGAGGAGGAACACCGGGGAGCTGTTTTTT. As protein: CASSPPRRNTGELFF.